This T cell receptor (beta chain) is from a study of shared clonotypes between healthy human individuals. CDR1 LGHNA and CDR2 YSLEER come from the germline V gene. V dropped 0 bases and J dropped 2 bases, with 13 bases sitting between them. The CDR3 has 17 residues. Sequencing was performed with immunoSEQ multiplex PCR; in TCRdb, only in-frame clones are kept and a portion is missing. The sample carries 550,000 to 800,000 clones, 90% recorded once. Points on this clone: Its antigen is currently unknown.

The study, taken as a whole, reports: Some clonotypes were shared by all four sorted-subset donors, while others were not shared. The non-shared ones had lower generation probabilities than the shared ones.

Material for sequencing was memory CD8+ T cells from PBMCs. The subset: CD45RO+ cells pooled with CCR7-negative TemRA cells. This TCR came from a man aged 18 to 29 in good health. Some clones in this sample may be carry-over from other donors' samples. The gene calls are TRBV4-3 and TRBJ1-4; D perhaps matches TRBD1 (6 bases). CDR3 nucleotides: TGCGCCAGCAGCCAAGATGGGGGGGCAGGCACTAATGAAAAACTGTTTTTT. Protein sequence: CASSQDGGAGTNEKLFF.